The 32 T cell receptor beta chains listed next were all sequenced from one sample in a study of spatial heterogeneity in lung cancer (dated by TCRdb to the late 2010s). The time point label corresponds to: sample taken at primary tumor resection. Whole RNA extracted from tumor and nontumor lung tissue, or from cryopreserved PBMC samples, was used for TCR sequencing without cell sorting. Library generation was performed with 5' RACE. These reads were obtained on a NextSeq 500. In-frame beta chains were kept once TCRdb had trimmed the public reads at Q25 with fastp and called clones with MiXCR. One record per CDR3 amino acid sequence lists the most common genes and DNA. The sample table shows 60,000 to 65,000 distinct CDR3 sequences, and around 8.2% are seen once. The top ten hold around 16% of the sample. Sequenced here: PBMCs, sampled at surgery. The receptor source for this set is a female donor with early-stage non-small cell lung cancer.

The CDR3 sequence: CASSELGLAGLSGRDTQYF. CDR3 nucleotides: TGTGCCAGCAGTGAATTAGGTCTAGCGGGGCTTTCGGGAAGAGATACGCAGTATTTT. The V gene is TRBV25-1, the J gene TRBJ2-3, with 9 bases lining up with TRBD2. Germline V gene sequence: CDR1 MGHDK, CDR2 SYGVNS. The junction had 16 bases not matched to a gene; V was cut back by 1 base and J by 5 bases. CDR3 size: 19 residues.

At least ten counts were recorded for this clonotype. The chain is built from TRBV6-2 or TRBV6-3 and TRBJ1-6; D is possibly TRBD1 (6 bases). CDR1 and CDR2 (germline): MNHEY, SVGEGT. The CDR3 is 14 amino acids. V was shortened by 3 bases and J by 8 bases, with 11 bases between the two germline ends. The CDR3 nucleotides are TGTGCCAGCAGTTATGCAGGGGTCGATTCACCCCTCCACTTT. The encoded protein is CASSYAGVDSPLHF.

The CDR3 sequence: CASSHTGTSGYEQYF. CDR3 in DNA: TGCGCCAGCAGCCATACCGGGACTAGCGGCTACGAGCAGTACTTC. The chain combines TRBV4-1 with TRBJ2-7; 11 nucleotides match TRBD2. CDR1 and CDR2 (germline): MGHRA, YSYEKL. Trimming cost V 3 bases and J 3 bases; bases outside gene matches: 4. The CDR3 length is 15 residues.

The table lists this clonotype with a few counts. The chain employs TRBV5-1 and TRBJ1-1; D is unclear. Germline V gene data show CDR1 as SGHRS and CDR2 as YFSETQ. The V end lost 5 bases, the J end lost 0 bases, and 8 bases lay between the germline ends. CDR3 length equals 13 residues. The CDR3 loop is CASSRGVNTEAFF. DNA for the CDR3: TGCGCCAGCAGTCGGGGAGTGAACACTGAAGCTTTCTTT.

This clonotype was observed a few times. Written as DNA, the CDR3 is TGCAGTGCTAGAGATATACAGGGGACCTACAATGAGCAGTTCTTC. Encoded protein: CSARDIQGTYNEQFF. This rearrangement joins TRBV20-1 to TRBJ2-1; 7 bases agree with TRBD1. Per the germline V gene, CDR1 is DFQATT and CDR2 is SNEGSKA (reference sequence). CDR3 length: 15 residues. The V and J ends lost 0 bases and 2 bases, in that order; junction bases with no gene match: 4.

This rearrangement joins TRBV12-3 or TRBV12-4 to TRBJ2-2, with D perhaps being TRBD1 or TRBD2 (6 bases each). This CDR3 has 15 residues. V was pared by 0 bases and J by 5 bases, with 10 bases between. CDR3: CASSLAQGTTGELFF. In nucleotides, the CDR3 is TGTGCCAGCAGTTTAGCGCAGGGGACTACCGGGGAGCTGTTTTTT.

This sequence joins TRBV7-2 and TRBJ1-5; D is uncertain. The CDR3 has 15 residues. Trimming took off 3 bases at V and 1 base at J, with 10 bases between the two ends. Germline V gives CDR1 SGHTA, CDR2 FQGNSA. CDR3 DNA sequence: TGTGCCAGCAGCTTGCTTAGAGCGAGCAATCAGCCCCAGCATTTT. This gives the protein CASSLLRASNQPQHF.

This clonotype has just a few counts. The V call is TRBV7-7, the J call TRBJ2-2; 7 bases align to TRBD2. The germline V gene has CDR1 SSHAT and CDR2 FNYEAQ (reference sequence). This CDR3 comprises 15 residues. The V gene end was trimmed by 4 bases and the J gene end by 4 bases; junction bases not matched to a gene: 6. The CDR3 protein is CASSSRGSPTGELFF. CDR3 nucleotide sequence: TGTGCCAGCAGCTCCCGCGGGAGCCCCACCGGGGAGCTGTTTTTT.

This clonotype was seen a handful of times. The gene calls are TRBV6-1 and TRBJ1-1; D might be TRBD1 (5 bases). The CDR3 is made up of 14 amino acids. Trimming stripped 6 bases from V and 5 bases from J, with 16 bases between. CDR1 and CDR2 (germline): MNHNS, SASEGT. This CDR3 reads CASRQGAGGTEAFF. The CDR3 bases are TGTGCCAGCAGGCAGGGAGCTGGCGGGACTGAAGCTTTCTTT.

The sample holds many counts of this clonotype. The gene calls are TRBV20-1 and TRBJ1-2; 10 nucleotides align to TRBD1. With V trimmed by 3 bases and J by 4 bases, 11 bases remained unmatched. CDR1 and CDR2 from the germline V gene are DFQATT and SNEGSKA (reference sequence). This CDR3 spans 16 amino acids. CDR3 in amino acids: CSASGTGAQWGYGYTF. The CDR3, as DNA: TGCAGTGCTAGCGGGACAGGGGCCCAGTGGGGCTATGGCTACACCTTC.

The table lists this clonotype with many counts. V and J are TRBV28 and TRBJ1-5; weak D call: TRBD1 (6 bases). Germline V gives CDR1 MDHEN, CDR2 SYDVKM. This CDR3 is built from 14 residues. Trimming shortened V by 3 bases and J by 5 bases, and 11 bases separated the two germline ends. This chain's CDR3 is CASSFPRTDQPQHF. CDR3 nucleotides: TGTGCCAGCAGTTTCCCCCGGACAGATCAGCCCCAGCATTTT.

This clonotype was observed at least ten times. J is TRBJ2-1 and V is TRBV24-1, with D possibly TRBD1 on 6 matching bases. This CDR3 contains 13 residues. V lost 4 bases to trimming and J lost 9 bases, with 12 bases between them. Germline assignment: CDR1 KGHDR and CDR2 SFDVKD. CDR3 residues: CATSDQTGSEQFF. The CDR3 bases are TGTGCCACCAGTGACCAGACAGGAAGTGAGCAGTTCTTC.

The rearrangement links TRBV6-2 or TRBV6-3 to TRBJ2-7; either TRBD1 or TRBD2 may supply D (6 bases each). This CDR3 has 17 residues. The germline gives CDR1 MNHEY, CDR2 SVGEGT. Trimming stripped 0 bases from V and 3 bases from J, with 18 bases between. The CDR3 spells CASSYSMGQGRRYEQYV. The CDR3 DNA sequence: TGTGCCAGCAGTTACTCGATGGGGCAGGGGAGGCGCTACGAGCAGTACGTC.

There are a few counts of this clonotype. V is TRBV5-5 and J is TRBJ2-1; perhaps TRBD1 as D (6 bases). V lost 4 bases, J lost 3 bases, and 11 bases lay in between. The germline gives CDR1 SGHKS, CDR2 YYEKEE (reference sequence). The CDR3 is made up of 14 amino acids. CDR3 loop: CASSAGADYNEQFF. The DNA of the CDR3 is TGTGCCAGCAGCGCAGGGGCAGACTACAATGAGCAGTTCTTC. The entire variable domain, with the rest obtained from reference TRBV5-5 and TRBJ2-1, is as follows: DAGVTQSPTHLIKTRGQQVTLRCSPISGHKSVSWYQQVLGQGPQFIFQYYEKEERGRGNFPDRFSARQFPNYSSELNVNALLLGDSALYLCASSAGADYNEQFFGPGTRLTVL.

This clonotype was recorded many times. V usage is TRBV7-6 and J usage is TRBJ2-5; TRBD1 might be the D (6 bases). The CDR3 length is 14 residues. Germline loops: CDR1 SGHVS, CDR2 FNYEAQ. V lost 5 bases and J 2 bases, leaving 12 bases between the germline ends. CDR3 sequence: CASSTGQSQETQYF. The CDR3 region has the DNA TGTGCCAGCAGCACTGGACAGAGTCAAGAGACCCAGTACTTC.

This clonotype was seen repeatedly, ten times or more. The CDR3: CASRTGGGNTIYF. As DNA, the CDR3 is TGTGCCAGCCGCACAGGGGGTGGAAACACCATATATTTT. The chain combines TRBV27 with TRBJ1-3; TRBD1 matches at 8 bases. The V and J ends lost 8 bases and 3 bases, in that order; junction bases with no gene match: 3. This CDR3 is built from 13 residues. Germline CDR1 is MNHEY and CDR2 is SMNVEV (reference sequence).

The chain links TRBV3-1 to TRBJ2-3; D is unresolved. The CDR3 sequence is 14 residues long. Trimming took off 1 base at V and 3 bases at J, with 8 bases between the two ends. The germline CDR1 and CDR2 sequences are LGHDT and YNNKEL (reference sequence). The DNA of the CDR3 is TGTGCCAGCAGCCAAGCCTACCAGACAGATACGCAGTATTTT. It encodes CASSQAYQTDTQYF.

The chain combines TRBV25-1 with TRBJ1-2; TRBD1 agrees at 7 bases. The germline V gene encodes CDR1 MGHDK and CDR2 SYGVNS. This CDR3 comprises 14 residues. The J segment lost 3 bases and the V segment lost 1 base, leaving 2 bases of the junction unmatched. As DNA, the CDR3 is TGTGCCAGCAGTGAATCAGGGGGAGACTATGGCTACACCTTC. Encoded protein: CASSESGGDYGYTF.

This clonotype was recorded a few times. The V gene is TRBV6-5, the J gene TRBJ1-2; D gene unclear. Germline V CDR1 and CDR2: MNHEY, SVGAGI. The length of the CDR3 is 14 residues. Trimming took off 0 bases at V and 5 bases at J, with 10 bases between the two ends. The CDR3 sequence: CASSYSKGFYGYTF. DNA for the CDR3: TGTGCCAGCAGTTACTCGAAAGGATTTTATGGCTACACCTTC.

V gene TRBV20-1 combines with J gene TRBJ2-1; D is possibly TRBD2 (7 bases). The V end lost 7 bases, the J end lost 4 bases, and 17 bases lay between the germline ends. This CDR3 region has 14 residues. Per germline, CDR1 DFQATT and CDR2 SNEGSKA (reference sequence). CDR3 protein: CSVTGLADYNEQFF. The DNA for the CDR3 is TGCAGTGTCACAGGGCTAGCGGATTACAATGAGCAGTTCTTC.

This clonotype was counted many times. The CDR3 region is CASSSPRETQYF. Here the CDR3 DNA reads TGTGCCAGCAGTTCCCCTCGGGAGACCCAGTACTTC. The chain recombines TRBV27 with TRBJ2-5; the D is unclear. V lost 4 bases and J lost 5, with 8 bases in between. This CDR3 has 12 residues. Germline lookup yields CDR1 MNHEY and CDR2 SMNVEV (reference sequence).

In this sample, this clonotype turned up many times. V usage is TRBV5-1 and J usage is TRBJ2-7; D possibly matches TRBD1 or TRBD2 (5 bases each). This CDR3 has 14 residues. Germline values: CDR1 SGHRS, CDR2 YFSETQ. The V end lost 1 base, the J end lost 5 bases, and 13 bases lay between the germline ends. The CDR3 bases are TGCGCCAGCAGCTTGCCCGGGACGTCGAACGAGCAGTACTTC. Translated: CASSLPGTSNEQYF. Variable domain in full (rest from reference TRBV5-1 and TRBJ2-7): KAGVTQTPRYLIKTRGQQVTLSCSPISGHRSVSWYQQTPGQGLQFLFEYFSETQRNKGNFPGRFSGRQFSNSRSEMNVSTLELGDSALYLCASSLPGTSNEQYFGPGTRLTVT.

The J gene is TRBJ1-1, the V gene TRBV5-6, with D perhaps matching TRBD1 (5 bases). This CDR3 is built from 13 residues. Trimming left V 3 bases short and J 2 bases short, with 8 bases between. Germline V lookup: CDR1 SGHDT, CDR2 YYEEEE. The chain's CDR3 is CASSWGVNTEAFF. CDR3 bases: TGTGCCAGCAGCTGGGGGGTAAACACTGAAGCTTTCTTT.

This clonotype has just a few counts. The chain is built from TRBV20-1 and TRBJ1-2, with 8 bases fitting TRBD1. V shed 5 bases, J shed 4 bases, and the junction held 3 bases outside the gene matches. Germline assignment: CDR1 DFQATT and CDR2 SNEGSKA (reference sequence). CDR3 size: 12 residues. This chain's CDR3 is CSARQGIYGYTF. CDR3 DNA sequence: TGCAGTGCTCGACAGGGGATCTATGGCTACACCTTC.

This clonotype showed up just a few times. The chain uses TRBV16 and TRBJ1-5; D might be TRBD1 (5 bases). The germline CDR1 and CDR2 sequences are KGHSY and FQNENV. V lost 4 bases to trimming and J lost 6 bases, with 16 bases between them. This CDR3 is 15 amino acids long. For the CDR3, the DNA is TGTGCCAGCAGCCCTAGGGTCCAGGGCGGTCAGCCCCAGCATTTT. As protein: CASSPRVQGGQPQHF. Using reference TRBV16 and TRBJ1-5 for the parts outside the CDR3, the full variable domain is GEEVAQTPKHLVRGEGQKAKLYCAPIKGHSYVFWYQQVLKNEFKFLISFQNENVFDETGMPKERFSAKCLPNSPCSLEIQATKLEDSAVYFCASSPRVQGGQPQHFGDGTRLSIL.

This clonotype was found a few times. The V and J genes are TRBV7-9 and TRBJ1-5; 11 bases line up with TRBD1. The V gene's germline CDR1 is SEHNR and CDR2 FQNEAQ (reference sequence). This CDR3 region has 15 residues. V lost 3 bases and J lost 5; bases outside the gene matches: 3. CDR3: CASSFWTGGDQPQHF. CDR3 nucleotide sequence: TGTGCCAGCAGCTTTTGGACAGGGGGCGATCAGCCCCAGCATTTT. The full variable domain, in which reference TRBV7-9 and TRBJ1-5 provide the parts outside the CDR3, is DTGVSQNPRHKITKRGQNVTFRCDPISEHNRLYWYRQTLGQGPEFLTYFQNEAQLEKSRLLSDRFSAERPKGSFSTLEIQRTEQGDSAMYLCASSFWTGGDQPQHFGDGTRLSIL.

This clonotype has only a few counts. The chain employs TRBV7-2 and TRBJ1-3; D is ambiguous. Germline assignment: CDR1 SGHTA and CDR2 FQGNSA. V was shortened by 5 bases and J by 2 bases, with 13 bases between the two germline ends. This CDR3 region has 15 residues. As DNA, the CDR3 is TGTGCCAGCAGCCCTGGCGTAGCTCCTGGAAACACCATATATTTT. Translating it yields CASSPGVAPGNTIYF.

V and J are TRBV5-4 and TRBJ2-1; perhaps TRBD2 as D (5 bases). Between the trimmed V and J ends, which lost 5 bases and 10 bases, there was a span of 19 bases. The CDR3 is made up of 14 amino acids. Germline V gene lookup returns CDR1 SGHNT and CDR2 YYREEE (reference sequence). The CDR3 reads CASSPPGRGWEQFF. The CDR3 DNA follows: TGTGCCAGCAGTCCCCCGGGGAGAGGATGGGAGCAGTTCTTC. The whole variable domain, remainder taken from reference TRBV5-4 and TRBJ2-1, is ETGVTQSPTHLIKTRGQQVTLRCSSQSGHNTVSWYQQALGQGPQFIFQYYREEENGRGNFPPRFSGLQFPNYSSELNVNALELDDSALYLCASSPPGRGWEQFFGPGTRLTVL.

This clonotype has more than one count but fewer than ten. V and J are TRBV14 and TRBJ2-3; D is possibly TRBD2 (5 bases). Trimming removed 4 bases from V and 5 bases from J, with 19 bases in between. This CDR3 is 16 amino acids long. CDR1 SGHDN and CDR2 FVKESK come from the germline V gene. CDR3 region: CASSRLPGSGKDTQYF. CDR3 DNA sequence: TGTGCCAGCAGCCGCCTCCCGGGATCCGGAAAAGATACGCAGTATTTT.

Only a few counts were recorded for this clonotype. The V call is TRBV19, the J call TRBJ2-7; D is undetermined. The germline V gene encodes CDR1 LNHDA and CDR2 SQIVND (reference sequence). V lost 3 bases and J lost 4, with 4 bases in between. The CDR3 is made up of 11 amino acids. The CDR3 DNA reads TGTGCCAGTAGTATTGAATACGAGCAGTACTTC. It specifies CASSIEYEQYF.

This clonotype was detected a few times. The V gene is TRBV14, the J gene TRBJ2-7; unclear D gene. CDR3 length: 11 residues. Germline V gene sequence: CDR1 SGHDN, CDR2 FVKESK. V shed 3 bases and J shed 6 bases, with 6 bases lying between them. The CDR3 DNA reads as TGTGCCAGCAGCCACTCTTTCGAGCAGTACTTC. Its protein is CASSHSFEQYF.

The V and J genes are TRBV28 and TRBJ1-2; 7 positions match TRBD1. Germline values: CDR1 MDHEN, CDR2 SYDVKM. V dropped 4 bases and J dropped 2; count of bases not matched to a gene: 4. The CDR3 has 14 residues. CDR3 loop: CASSSGQRNYGYTF. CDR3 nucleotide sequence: TGTGCCAGCAGTTCGGGACAGCGGAACTATGGCTACACCTTC.